Listed here are 28 T cell receptor beta chains from one sample, sequenced in a study of blood T cell repertoires in COVID-19. Produced via immunoSEQ multiplex PCR; TCRdb's table is partial and in-frame only. The table lists some 53,000 clones, under 90% of them singletons. Sequencing was performed on peripheral blood. Receptors originate from a man in his 70s with acute or convalescent COVID-19.

V and J are TRBV28 and TRBJ2-2, with 10 bases identical to TRBD2. Germline values: CDR1 MDHEN, CDR2 SYDVKM. V lost 8 bases and J lost 7; bases outside the gene matches: 7. The CDR3 spans 14 residues. CDR3 amino acids: CASWTSGRLGELFF. CDR3 in DNA: TGTGCCAGCTGGACTAGCGGTCGTCTCGGGGAGCTGTTTTTT.

V is TRBV7-8 and J is TRBJ1-3, with 8 bases that match TRBD1. The DNA end is a closer match to TRBJ2-2, so the J assignment may be wrong. Germline-derived CDR1 and CDR2 are SGHVS and FQNEAQ. The CDR3 runs 15 residues. The CDR3 DNA reads TGTGCCAGCAGCCGGACAGGGTATGAAGAGGGGGAGCTGTTTTTT. As protein: CASSRTGYEEGELFF.

The chain employs TRBV29-1 and TRBJ1-1; the match to TRBD1 covers 9 bases. The CDR3 length is 12 residues. Losses at the gene ends were 8 bases for V and 6 bases for J; bases not matched to a gene: 7. The germline CDR1 and CDR2 sequences are SQVTM and ANQGSEA. CDR3 bases: TGCAGCACCGGGACAGGGCTATCTGAAGCTTTCTTT. Its protein product is CSTGTGLSEAFF.

CDR3: CASSLGLATEAFF. CDR3 DNA: TGCGCCAGCAGCTTGGGACTTGCCACTGAAGCTTTCTTT. This chain connects TRBV5-1 to TRBJ1-1; no reliable D call. This CDR3 has 13 amino acids. Trimming removed 0 bases from V and 4 bases from J, with 7 bases in between. The germline V gene has CDR1 SGHRS and CDR2 YFSETQ.

The rearrangement joins TRBV2 to TRBJ1-1; D may be TRBD1 (6 bases). Germline V gene lookup returns CDR1 SNHLY and CDR2 FYNNEI. This CDR3 comprises 15 residues. V was shortened by 6 bases and J by 0 bases, with 14 bases between the two germline ends. CDR3 coding DNA: TGTGCCAGCAGATTAACGGGACATATGAACACTGAAGCTTTCTTT. Its protein is CASRLTGHMNTEAFF.

This clone occurred a few times. The chain couples TRBV5-1 to TRBJ1-2; D might be TRBD1 (6 bases). V lost 0 bases and J 8 bases, leaving 20 bases between the germline ends. Germline loops: CDR1 SGHRS, CDR2 YFSETQ. There are 16 residues in the CDR3. The CDR3 here is CASSLDLQTGPGGYTF. The CDR3 DNA follows: TGCGCCAGCAGCTTGGATCTCCAGACAGGCCCGGGAGGCTACACCTTC. The variable domain in full, with the rest retrieved from reference TRBV5-1 and TRBJ1-2, is KAGVTQTPRYLIKTRGQQVTLSCSPISGHRSVSWYQQTPGQGLQFLFEYFSETQRNKGNFPGRFSGRQFSNSRSEMNVSTLELGDSALYLCASSLDLQTGPGGYTFGSGTRLTVV.

The genes are TRBV4-1 and TRBJ1-5; a weak D match, TRBD1 (6 bases). The CDR3 sequence is 15 residues long. Germline CDR1 is MGHRA and CDR2 is YSYEKL. V gave up 1 base and J gave up 6 bases, with 13 bases separating them. As DNA, the CDR3 is TGCGCCAGCAGCCAAGCGCAAGGGGGGGCTCAGCCCCAGCATTTT. It encodes CASSQAQGGAQPQHF.

This chain links TRBV30 with TRBJ1-5, with 7 bases lining up with TRBD1. The CDR3 has 15 residues. Trimming removed 4 bases from V and 3 bases from J; junction bases left unmatched: 9. From germline, CDR1 is GTSNPN and CDR2 SVGIG (reference sequence). Here the CDR3 reads CAWTIGTAFNQPQHF. Written as DNA, the CDR3 is TGTGCCTGGACTATCGGGACAGCTTTCAATCAGCCCCAGCATTTT.

The gene calls are TRBV29-1 and TRBJ1-2, with TRBD1 as a possible D gene (5 bases). CDR3 length: 13 amino acids. Trimming stripped 0 bases from V and 4 bases from J, with 9 bases between. Germline V gene lookup returns CDR1 SQVTM and CDR2 ANQGSEA. The CDR3 DNA reads as TGCAGCGTTGAAGAACACGGGGGCTATGGCTACACCTTC. Residues: CSVEEHGGYGYTF.

V gene TRBV4-2 combines with J gene TRBJ2-1, with TRBD2 identical over 16 bases. The CDR3 sequence is 20 residues long. CDR1 is LGHNA and CDR2 is YNFKEQ in the germline V gene. Trimming removed 5 bases from V and 2 bases from J; junction bases left unmatched: 12. Written as DNA, the CDR3 is TGTGCCAGCAGCTCCCACGGCCGTGGGACTAGCGGGAGGGCCTACAATGAGCAGTTCTTC. Amino acids: CASSSHGRGTSGRAYNEQFF.

The chain couples TRBV30 to TRBJ1-3; D perhaps matches TRBD1 (5 bases). The CDR3 spans 15 residues. V was trimmed by 5 bases and J by 0 bases, leaving 14 bases between them. Germline V gene data show CDR1 as GTSNPN and CDR2 as SVGIG (reference sequence). The CDR3 sequence is CAWGPGLFSGNTIYF. The CDR3 bases are TGTGCCTGGGGCCCAGGGCTTTTCTCTGGAAACACCATATATTTT.

This rearrangement joins TRBV9 to TRBJ2-2; 13 nucleotides align to TRBD2. Germline lookup yields CDR1 SGDLS and CDR2 YYNGEE. V trimming: 4 bases; J trimming: 7 bases; junction bases outside the gene matches: 7. The CDR3 is 16 residues long. Here the CDR3 DNA reads TGTGCCAGCAGCCCCTGGACTAGCGGGAGCATCGGGGAGCTGTTTTTT. As protein: CASSPWTSGSIGELFF.

The chain joins TRBV5-1 to TRBJ2-2; the match to TRBD1 covers 9 bases. V lost 4 bases, J lost 5 bases, and 6 bases stayed unmatched. CDR1 is SGHRS and CDR2 is YFSETQ in the germline V gene. CDR3 size: 15 residues. The CDR3 nucleotides read TGCGCCAGCAGCCGACGGACAGGGGATACCGGGGAGCTGTTTTTT. Protein sequence: CASSRRTGDTGELFF.

V is TRBV2 and J is TRBJ2-4; 8 bases are shared with TRBD2. Germline loops: CDR1 SNHLY, CDR2 FYNNEI. The V and J ends lost 4 bases and 12 bases, in that order; junction bases with no gene match: 11. There are 14 residues in the CDR3. CDR3 DNA: TGTGCCAGCAGTGGCAGCGGGGGCCCGGTTGATCAGTACTTC. Translated: CASSGSGGPVDQYF.

The rearrangement uses TRBV24-1 and TRBJ2-1, with D perhaps matching TRBD1 (6 bases). Trimming left V 3 bases short and J 7 bases short, with 12 bases between. Per the germline V gene, CDR1 is KGHDR and CDR2 is SFDVKD. The length of the CDR3 is 14 residues. The CDR3 region is CATSDRGRGNEQFF. The CDR3 region has the DNA TGTGCCACCAGTGATCGAGGCAGGGGAAATGAGCAGTTCTTC.

The chain carries TRBV2 and TRBJ2-7; D possibly corresponds to TRBD1 (5 bases). The V end was cut by 10 bases, the J end by 1 base, with 17 bases between. Germline CDR1 SNHLY, CDR2 FYNNEI. CDR3 length equals 14 residues. CDR3 DNA: TGTGCCACCGCGGTTAGGGCAGGGTCCTACGAGCAGTACGTC. Protein sequence: CATAVRAGSYEQYV.

V is TRBV28 and J is TRBJ1-2; 11 positions match TRBD1. Per the germline V gene, CDR1 is MDHEN and CDR2 is SYDVKM. The CDR3 length is 15 residues. V trimming: 4 bases; J trimming: 7 bases; junction bases outside the gene matches: 8. The CDR3 sequence: CASSSLGQGAPGYTF. The CDR3 DNA reads as TGTGCCAGCAGTTCGCTCGGACAGGGGGCGCCTGGCTACACCTTC.

V is TRBV27 and J is TRBJ1-1; 8 nucleotides agree with TRBD1. Per germline, CDR1 MNHEY and CDR2 SMNVEV (reference sequence). The CDR3 spans 16 residues. J gave up 1 base and V 0 bases, and 4 bases lay outside the gene matches. CDR3 sequence: CASSLSTGQGNTEAFF. For the CDR3, the DNA is TGTGCCAGCAGTTTATCGACTGGACAGGGGAACACTGAAGCTTTCTTT.

This rearrangement joins TRBV7-2 to TRBJ2-1; 9 bases are a match to TRBD2. J was trimmed by 9 bases and V by 4 bases; bases with no gene match: 7. Germline V gene lookup returns CDR1 SGHTA and CDR2 FQGNSA. The CDR3 is made up of 14 amino acids. In nucleotides, the CDR3 is TGTGCCAGCAGCTCGCGGGGGGGCCGGGGTGAGCAGTTCTTC. Its translation: CASSSRGGRGEQFF.

This sequence joins TRBV2 and TRBJ1-2; 9 positions agree with TRBD1. Germline V gene sequence: CDR1 SNHLY, CDR2 FYNNEI. This CDR3 is 14 amino acids long. After removal of 8 bases from V and 5 bases from J, the junction contained 9 bases not matched to a gene. The DNA for the CDR3 is TGTGCCAGCCGGGGGACAGGGATAGGGTATGGCTACACCTTC. This gives the protein CASRGTGIGYGYTF.

The CDR3 nucleotides are TGTGCCACCAGCCTACAGGTCTTCTCTGGAAACACCATATATTTT. It yields the protein CATSLQVFSGNTIYF. V usage is TRBV15 and J usage is TRBJ1-3, with D possibly matching TRBD1 (5 bases). CDR1 and CDR2 from the germline V gene are LNHNV and YYDKDF (reference sequence). With 5 bases removed from V and 0 bases from J, the gap between germline ends came to 11 bases. This CDR3 is built from 15 residues.

The chain joins TRBV6-6 to TRBJ1-5, with D possibly matching TRBD1 (6 bases). This CDR3 is 14 amino acids long. V was trimmed by 6 bases and J by 0 bases, leaving 9 bases between them. CDR1 and CDR2 from the germline V gene are MNHNY and SVGAGI (reference sequence). The CDR3 DNA reads as TGTGCCAGCAGCCGGACAGATAGCAATCAGCCCCAGCATTTT. Translated, it gives CASSRTDSNQPQHF.

J is TRBJ1-2 and V is TRBV4-2, with D perhaps TRBD1 (5 bases). V was trimmed by 0 bases and J by 2 bases, leaving 10 bases between them. This CDR3 contains 15 residues. Germline V gene data show CDR1 as LGHNA and CDR2 as YNFKEQ. CDR3 sequence: CASSQDSGGNYGYTF. For the CDR3, the DNA is TGTGCCAGCAGCCAAGATTCCGGGGGAAACTATGGCTACACCTTC.

The rearrangement uses TRBV7-2 and TRBJ1-5, with 8 bases fitting TRBD1. Germline assignment: CDR1 SGHTA and CDR2 FQGNSA. Germline trimming cut 1 base from V and 6 bases from J; bases unmatched to any gene: 5. The CDR3 covers 15 residues. The CDR3 nucleotides are TGTGCCAGCAGCTTAGGTTCAGGGGGCGGTCAGCCCCAGCATTTT. Amino acid sequence: CASSLGSGGGQPQHF.

J is TRBJ1-1 and V is TRBV27; TRBD1 matches 8 bases. The CDR3 runs 15 residues. Germline lookup yields CDR1 MNHEY and CDR2 SMNVEV (reference sequence). V trimming: 4 bases; J trimming: 8 bases; junction bases outside the gene matches: 12. CDR3 region: CASSSDRASLWEAFF. The CDR3 region has the DNA TGTGCCAGCAGTTCGGACAGGGCGTCTCTATGGGAAGCTTTCTTT.

The table lists this clone with a count of one. This chain connects TRBV5-1 to TRBJ1-1, with D tentatively TRBD1 (5 bases). Per the germline V gene, CDR1 is SGHRS and CDR2 is YFSETQ. CDR3 length equals 13 residues. V lost 0 bases and J 7 bases, leaving 10 bases between the germline ends. The CDR3 coding sequence is TGCGCCAGCAGCTTGGTGGAGCAGGGTGAAGCTTTCTTT. Translated, it gives CASSLVEQGEAFF.

The DNA for the CDR3 is TGTGCCAGTAGTATGATAAGAGGACTGAAAAATGAGCAGTTCTTC. It specifies CASSMIRGLKNEQFF. This chain joins TRBV19 and TRBJ2-1; maybe TRBD2 (5 bases). The CDR3 runs 15 residues. V was pared by 3 bases and J by 7 bases, with 16 bases between. Germline-derived CDR1 and CDR2 are LNHDA and SQIVND (reference sequence).

The chain uses TRBV30 and TRBJ2-7; 7 bases align to TRBD1. Germline V gene lookup returns CDR1 GTSNPN and CDR2 SVGIG (reference sequence). The CDR3 loop spans 12 amino acids. V gave up 6 bases and J gave up 4 bases; unmatched junction bases: 6. CDR3 protein: CACQGVLYEQYF. CDR3 coding DNA: TGTGCCTGCCAGGGGGTTCTTTACGAGCAGTACTTC.